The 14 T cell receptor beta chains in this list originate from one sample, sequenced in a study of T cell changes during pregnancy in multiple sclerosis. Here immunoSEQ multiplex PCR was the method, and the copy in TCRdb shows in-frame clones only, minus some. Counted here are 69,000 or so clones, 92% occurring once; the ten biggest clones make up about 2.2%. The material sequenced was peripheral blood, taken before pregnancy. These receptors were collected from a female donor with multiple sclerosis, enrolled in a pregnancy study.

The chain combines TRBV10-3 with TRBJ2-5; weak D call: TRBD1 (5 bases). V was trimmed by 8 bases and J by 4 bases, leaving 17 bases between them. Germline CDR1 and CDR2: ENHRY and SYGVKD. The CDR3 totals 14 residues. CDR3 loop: CAIASRQGRETQYF. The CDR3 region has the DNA TGTGCCATCGCCTCTAGGCAGGGTCGAGAGACCCAGTACTTC.

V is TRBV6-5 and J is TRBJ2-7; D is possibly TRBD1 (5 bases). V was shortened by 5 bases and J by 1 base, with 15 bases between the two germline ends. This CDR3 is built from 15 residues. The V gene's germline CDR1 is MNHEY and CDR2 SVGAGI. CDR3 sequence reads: CASSQVQTGSYEQYF. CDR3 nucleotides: TGTGCCAGCAGTCAGGTACAAACAGGTTCCTACGAGCAGTACTTC.

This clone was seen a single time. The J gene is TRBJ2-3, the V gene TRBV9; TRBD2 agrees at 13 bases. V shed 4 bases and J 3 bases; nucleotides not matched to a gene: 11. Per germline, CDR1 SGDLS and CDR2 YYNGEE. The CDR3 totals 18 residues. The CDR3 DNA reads TGTGCCAGCAGCCCGACGACTAGCGGGAGGTCCGTTACAGATACGCAGTATTTT. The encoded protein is CASSPTTSGRSVTDTQYF.

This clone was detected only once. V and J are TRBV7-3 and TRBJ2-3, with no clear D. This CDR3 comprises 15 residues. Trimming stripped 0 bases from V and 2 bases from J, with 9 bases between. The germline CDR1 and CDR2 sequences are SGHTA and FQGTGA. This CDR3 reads CASSLTRLNTDTQYF. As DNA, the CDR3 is TGTGCCAGCAGCTTAACGCGACTTAACACAGATACGCAGTATTTT.

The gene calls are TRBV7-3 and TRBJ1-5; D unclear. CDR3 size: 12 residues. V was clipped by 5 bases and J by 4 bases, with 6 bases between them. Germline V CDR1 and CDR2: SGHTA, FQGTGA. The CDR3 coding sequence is TGTGCCAGCAGCCCCCAGAATCAGCCCCAGCATTTT. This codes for CASSPQNQPQHF. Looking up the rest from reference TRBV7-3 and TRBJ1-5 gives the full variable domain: GAGVSQTPSNKVTEKGKYVELRCDPISGHTALYWYRQSLGQGPEFLIYFQGTGAADDSGLPNDRFFAVRPEGSVSTLKIQRTERGDSAVYLCASSPQNQPQHFGDGTRLSIL.

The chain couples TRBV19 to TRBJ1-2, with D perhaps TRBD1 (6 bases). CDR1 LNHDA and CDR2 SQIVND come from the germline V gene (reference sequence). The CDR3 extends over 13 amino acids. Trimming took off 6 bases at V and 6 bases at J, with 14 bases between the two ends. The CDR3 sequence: CASSPTTGNGYTF. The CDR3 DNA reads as TGTGCCAGTAGCCCCACCACAGGGAATGGCTACACCTTC.

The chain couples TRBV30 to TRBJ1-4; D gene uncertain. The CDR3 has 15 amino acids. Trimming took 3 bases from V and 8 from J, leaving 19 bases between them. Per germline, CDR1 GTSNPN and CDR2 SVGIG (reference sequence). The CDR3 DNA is TGTGCCTGGAGGGATTGGGCATCCGGACTAGAAAAACTGTTTTTT. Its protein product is CAWRDWASGLEKLFF.

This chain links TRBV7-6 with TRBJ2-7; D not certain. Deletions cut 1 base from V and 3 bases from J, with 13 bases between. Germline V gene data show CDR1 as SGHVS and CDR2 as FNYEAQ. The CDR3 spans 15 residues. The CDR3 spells CASSLGAASNYEQYF. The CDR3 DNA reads TGTGCCAGCAGCTTAGGGGCAGCCTCAAACTACGAGCAGTACTTC. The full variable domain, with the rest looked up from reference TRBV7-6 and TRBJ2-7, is GAGVSQSPRYKVTKRGQDVALRCDPISGHVSLYWYRQALGQGPEFLTYFNYEAQQDKSGLPNDRFSAERPEGSISTLTIQRTEQRDSAMYRCASSLGAASNYEQYFGPGTRLTVT.

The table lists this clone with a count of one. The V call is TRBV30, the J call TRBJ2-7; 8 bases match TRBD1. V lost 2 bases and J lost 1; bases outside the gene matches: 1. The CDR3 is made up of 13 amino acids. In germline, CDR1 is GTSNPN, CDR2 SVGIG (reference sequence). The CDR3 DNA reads TGTGCCTGGAGTCGACAGGGGTCCTACGAGCAGTACTTC. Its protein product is CAWSRQGSYEQYF.

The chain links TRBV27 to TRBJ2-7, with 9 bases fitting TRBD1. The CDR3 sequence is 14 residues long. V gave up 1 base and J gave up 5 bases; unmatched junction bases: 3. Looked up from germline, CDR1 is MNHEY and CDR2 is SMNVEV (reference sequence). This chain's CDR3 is CASSLWDRVHEQYF. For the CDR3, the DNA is TGTGCCAGCAGTTTATGGGACAGGGTCCACGAGCAGTACTTC.

Here the CDR3 reads CATGLAGVDTQYF. For the CDR3, the DNA is TGTGCCACGGGACTAGCGGGAGTCGATACGCAGTATTTT. V is TRBV27 and J is TRBJ2-3; 14 nucleotides agree with TRBD2. The CDR3 extends over 13 amino acids. Germline CDR1 and CDR2: MNHEY and SMNVEV (reference sequence). Trimming at V came to 10 bases and at J to 6 bases, leaving 3 bases not matched to a gene.

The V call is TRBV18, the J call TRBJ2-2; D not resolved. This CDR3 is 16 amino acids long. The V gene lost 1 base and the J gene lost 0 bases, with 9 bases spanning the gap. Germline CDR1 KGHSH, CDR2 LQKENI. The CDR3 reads CASSPLERSNTGELFF. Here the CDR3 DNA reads TGTGCCAGCTCACCACTCGAGCGCTCGAACACCGGGGAGCTGTTTTTT.

The CDR3 nucleotides are TGTGCCAGCAGTCGAACTAGCGGGGTCTACGAGCAGTACTTC. Translating gives CASSRTSGVYEQYF. This rearrangement joins TRBV6-5 to TRBJ2-7, with 10 bases lining up with TRBD2. This CDR3 has 14 amino acids. Germline CDR1 and CDR2: MNHEY and SVGAGI. After removal of 5 bases from V and 3 bases from J, the junction contained 4 bases not matched to a gene.

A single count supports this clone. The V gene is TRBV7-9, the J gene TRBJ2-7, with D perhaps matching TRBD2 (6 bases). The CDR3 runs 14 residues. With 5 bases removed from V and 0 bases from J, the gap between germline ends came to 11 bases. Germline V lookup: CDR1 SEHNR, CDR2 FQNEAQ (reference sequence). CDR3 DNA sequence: TGTGCCAGCAGCCCGAGCGGGTTCTCCTACGAGCAGTACTTC. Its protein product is CASSPSGFSYEQYF.